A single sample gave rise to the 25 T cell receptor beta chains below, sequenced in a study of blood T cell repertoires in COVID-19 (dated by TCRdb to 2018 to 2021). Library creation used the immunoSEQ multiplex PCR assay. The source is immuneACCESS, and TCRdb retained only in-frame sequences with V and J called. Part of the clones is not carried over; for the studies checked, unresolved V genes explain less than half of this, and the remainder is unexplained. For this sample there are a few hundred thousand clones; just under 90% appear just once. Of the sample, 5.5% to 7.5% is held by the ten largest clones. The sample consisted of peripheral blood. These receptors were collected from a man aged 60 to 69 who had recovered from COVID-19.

CDR3 in amino acids: CASAPWDSLGRTEAFF. In nucleotides, the CDR3 is TGTGCTAGTGCCCCCTGGGACAGTCTCGGACGGACTGAAGCTTTCTTT. This chain connects TRBV12-5 to TRBJ1-1; the match to TRBD1 covers 7 bases. The CDR3 is 16 residues long. V gave up 7 bases and J gave up 5 bases; unmatched junction bases: 16. Germline V gene lookup returns CDR1 LGHNT and CDR2 FRNRAP.

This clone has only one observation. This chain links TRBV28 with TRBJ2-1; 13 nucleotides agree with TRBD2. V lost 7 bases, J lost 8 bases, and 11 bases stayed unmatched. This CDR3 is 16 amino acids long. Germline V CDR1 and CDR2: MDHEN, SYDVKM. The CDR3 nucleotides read TGTGCCAGCATCCCCCGGACTAGCGGGAGAGGGGATGAGCAGTTCTTC. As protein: CASIPRTSGRGDEQFF.

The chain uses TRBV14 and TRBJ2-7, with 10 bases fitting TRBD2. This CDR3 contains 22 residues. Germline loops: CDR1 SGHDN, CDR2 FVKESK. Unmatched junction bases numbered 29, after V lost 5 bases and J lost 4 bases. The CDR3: CASSSAGFEGGLAGAINYEQYF. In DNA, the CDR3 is TGTGCCAGCAGCTCCGCCGGGTTTGAAGGGGGTCTAGCGGGAGCTATAAATTACGAGCAGTACTTC.

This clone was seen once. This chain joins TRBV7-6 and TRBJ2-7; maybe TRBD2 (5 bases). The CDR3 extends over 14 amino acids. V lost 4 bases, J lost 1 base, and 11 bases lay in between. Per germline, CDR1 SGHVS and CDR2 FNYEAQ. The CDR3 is CASSSSGRSYEQYF. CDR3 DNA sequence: TGTGCCAGCAGCTCGAGCGGTCGGTCCTACGAGCAGTACTTC.

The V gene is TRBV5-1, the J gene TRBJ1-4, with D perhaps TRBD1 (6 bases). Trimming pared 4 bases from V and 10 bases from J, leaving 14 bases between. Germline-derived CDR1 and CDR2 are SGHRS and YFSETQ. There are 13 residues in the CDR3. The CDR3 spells CASSTGGGAKLFF. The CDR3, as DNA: TGCGCCAGCAGCACCGGAGGGGGGGCAAAACTGTTTTTT. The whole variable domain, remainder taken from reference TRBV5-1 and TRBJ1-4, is KAGVTQTPRYLIKTRGQQVTLSCSPISGHRSVSWYQQTPGQGLQFLFEYFSETQRNKGNFPGRFSGRQFSNSRSEMNVSTLELGDSALYLCASSTGGGAKLFFGSGTQLSVL.

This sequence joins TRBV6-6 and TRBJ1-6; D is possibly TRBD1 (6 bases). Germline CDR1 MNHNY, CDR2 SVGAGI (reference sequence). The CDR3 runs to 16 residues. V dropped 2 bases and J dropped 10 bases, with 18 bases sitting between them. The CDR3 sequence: CASSYPLGGTGSPLHF. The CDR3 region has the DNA TGTGCCAGCAGTTACCCCTTAGGGGGAACGGGGTCACCCCTCCACTTT.

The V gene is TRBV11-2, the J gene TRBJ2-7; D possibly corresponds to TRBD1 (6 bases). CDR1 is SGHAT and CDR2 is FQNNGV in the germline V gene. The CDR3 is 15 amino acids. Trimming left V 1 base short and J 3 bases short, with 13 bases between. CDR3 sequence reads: CASSLAGQSLYEQYF. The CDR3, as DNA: TGTGCCAGCAGCTTAGCCGGACAGTCCCTCTACGAGCAGTACTTC.

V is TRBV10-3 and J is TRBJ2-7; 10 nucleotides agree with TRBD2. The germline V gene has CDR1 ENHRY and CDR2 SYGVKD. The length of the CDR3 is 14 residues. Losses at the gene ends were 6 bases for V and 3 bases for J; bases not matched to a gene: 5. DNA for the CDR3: TGTGCCATCAGCCAGCGGGGGGGCCTCTACGAGCAGTACTTC. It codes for CAISQRGGLYEQYF.

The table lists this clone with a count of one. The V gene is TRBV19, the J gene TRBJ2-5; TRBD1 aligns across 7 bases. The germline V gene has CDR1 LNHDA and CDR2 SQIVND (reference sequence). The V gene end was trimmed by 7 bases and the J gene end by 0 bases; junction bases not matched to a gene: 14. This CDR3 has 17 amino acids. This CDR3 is CASNSQGYSLNQETQYF. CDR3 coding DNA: TGTGCCAGTAACTCACAGGGGTATTCCCTAAACCAAGAGACCCAGTACTTC.

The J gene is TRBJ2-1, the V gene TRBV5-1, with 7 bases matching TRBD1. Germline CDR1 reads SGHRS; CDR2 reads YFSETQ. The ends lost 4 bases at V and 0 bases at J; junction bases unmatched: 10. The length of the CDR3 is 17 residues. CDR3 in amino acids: CASSPRAGGFSYNEQFF. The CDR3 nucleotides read TGCGCCAGCAGCCCTAGGGCAGGGGGTTTCTCCTACAATGAGCAGTTCTTC.

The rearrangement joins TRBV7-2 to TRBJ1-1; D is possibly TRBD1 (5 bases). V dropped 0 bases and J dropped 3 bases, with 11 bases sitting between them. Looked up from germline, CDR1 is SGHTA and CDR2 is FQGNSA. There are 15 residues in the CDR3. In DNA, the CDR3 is TGTGCCAGCAGCTTAGCGGGGGGGAAGCACACTGAAGCTTTCTTT. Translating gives CASSLAGGKHTEAFF.

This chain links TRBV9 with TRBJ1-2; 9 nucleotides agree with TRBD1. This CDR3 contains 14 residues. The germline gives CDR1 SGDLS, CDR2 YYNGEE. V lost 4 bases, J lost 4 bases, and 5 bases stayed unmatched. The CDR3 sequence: CASSYRGQGYGYTF. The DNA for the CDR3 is TGTGCCAGCAGCTATAGGGGACAGGGCTATGGCTACACCTTC.

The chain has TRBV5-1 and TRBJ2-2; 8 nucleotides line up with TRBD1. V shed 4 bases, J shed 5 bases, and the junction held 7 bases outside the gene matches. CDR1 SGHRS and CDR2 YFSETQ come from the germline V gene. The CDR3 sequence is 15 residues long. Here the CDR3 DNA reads TGCGCCAGCAGCCGTGACAGGGGTGGGACCGGGGAGCTGTTTTTT. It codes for CASSRDRGGTGELFF.

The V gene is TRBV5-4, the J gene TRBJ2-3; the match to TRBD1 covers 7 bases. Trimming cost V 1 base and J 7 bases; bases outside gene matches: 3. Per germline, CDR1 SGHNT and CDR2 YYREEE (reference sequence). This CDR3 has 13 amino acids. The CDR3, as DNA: TGTGCCAGCAGCTTGACAGGGGCAAATACGCAGTATTTT. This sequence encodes CASSLTGANTQYF.

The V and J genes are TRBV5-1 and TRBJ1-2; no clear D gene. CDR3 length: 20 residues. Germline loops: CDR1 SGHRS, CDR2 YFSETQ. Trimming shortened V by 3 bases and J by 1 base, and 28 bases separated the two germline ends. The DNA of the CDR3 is TGCGCCAGCAGCTCCGATGTCCCGGTGGAGGGAAGGGTTGGTAACTATGGCTACACCTTC. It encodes CASSSDVPVEGRVGNYGYTF. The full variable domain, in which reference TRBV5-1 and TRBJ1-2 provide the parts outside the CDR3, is KAGVTQTPRYLIKTRGQQVTLSCSPISGHRSVSWYQQTPGQGLQFLFEYFSETQRNKGNFPGRFSGRQFSNSRSEMNVSTLELGDSALYLCASSSDVPVEGRVGNYGYTFGSGTRLTVV.

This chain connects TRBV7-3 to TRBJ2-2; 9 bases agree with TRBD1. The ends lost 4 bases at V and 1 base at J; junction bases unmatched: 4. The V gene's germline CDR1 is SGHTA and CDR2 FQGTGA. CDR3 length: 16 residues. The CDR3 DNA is TGTGCCAGCAGCTCCGACAGGGGGTTGAACACCGGGGAGCTGTTTTTT. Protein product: CASSSDRGLNTGELFF.

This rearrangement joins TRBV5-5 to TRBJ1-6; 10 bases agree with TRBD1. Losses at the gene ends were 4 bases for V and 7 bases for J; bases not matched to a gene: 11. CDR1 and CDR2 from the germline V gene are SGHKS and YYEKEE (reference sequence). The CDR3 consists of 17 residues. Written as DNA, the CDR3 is TGTGCCAGCAGCCCGCCCCCGAGGGGACAGGGGAATTCACCCCTCCACTTT. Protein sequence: CASSPPPRGQGNSPLHF. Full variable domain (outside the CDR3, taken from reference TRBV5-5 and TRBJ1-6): DAGVTQSPTHLIKTRGQQVTLRCSPISGHKSVSWYQQVLGQGPQFIFQYYEKEERGRGNFPDRFSARQFPNYSSELNVNALLLGDSALYLCASSPPPRGQGNSPLHFGNGTRLTVT.

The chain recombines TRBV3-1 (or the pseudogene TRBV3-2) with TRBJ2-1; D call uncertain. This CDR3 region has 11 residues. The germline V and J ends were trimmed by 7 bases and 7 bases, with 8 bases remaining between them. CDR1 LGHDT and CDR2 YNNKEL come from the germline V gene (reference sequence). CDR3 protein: CASTSVNEQFF. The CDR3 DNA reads TGTGCCAGCACTAGTGTTAATGAGCAGTTCTTC.

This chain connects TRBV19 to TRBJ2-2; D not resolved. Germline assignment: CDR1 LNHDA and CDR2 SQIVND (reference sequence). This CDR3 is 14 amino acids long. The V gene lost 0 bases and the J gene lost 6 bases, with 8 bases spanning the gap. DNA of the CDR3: TGTGCCAGTAGTATAGATCTGAGGCCCGGGGAGCTGTTTTTT. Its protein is CASSIDLRPGELFF. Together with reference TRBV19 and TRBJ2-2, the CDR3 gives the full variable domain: DGGITQSPKYLFRKEGQNVTLSCEQNLNHDAMYWYRQDPGQGLRLIYYSQIVNDFQKGDIAEGYSVSREKKESFPLTVTSAQKNPTAFYLCASSIDLRPGELFFGEGSRLTVL.

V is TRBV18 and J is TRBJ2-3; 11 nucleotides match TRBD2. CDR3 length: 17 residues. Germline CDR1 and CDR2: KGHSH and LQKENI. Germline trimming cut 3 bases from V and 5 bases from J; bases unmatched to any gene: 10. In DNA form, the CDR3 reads TGTGCCAGCTCACCGATTAGCGGGGGGGCTGTTAAAGATACGCAGTATTTT. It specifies CASSPISGGAVKDTQYF. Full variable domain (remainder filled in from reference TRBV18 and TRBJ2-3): NAGVMQNPRHLVRRRGQEARLRCSPMKGHSHVYWYRQLPEEGLKFMVYLQKENIIDESGMPKERFSAEFPKEGPSILRIQQVVRGDSAAYFCASSPISGGAVKDTQYFGPGTRLTVL.

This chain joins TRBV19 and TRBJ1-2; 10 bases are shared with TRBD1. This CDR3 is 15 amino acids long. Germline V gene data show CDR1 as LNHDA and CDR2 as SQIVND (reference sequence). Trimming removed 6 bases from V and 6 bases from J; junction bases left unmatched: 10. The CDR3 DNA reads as TGTGCCAGTAGGGGAAGTGACAGGGGGCGCGATGGCTACACCTTC. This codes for CASRGSDRGRDGYTF.

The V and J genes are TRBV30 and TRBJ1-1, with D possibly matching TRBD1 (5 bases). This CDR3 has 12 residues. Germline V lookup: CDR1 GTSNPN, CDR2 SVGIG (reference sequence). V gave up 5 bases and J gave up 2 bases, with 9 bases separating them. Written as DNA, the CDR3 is TGTGCCTGGGGAGGGGCAAACACTGAAGCTTTCTTT. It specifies CAWGGANTEAFF. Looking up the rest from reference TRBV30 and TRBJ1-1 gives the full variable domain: SQTIHQWPATLVQPVGSPLSLECTVEGTSNPNLYWYRQAAGRGLQLLFYSVGIGQISSEVPQNLSASRPQDRQFILSSKKLLLSDSGFYLCAWGGANTEAFFGQGTRLTVV.

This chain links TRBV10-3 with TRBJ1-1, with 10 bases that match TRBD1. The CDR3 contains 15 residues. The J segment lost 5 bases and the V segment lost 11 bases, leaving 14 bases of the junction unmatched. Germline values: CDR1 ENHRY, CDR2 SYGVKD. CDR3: CASTGDRGAETEAFF. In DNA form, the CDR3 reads TGTGCCTCAACAGGGGACAGGGGTGCGGAGACTGAAGCTTTCTTT.

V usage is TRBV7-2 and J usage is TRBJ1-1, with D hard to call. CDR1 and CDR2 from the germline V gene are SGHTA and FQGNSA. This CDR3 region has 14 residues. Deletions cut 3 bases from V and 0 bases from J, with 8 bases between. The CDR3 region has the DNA TGTGCCAGCAGCTTTAACAAGATGAACACTGAAGCTTTCTTT. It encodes CASSFNKMNTEAFF.

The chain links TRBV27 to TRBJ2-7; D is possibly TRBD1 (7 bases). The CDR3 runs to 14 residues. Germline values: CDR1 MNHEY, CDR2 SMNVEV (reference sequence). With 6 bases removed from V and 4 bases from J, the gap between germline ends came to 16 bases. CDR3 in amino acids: CASSRGTAFYEQYF. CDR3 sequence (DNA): TGTGCCAGCAGCCGCGGGACAGCTTTTTACGAGCAGTACTTC.